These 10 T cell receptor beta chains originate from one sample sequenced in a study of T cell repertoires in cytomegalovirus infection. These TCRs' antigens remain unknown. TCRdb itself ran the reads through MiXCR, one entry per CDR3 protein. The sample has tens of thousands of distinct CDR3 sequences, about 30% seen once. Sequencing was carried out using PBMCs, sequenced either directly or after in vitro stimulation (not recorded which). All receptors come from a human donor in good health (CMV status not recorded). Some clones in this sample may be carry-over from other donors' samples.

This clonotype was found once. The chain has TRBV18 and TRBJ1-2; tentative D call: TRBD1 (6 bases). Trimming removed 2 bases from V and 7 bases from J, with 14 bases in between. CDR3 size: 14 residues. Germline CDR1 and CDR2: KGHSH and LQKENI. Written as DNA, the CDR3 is TGTGCCAGCTCACCAGCCCTGCAGGGGTCTGGCTACACCTTC. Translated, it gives CASSPALQGSGYTF.

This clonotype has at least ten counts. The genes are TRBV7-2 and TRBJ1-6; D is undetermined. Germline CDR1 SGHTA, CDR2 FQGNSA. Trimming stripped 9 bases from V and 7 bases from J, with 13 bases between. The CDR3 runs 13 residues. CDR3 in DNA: TGTGCCAGTGCTCGTTCGGTGAATTCACCCCTCCACTTT. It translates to CASARSVNSPLHF.

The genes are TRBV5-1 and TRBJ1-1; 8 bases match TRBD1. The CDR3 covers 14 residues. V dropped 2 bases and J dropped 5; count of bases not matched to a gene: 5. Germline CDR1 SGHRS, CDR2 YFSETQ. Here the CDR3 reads CASSLDRGQTEAFF. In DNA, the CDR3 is TGCGCCAGCAGCTTAGACAGGGGTCAGACTGAAGCTTTCTTT.

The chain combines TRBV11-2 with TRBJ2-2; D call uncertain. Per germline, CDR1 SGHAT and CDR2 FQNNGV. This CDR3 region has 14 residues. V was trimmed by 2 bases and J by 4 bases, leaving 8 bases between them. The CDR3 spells CASSLNVGTGELFF. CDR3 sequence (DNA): TGTGCCAGCAGCTTAAACGTCGGCACCGGGGAGCTGTTTTTT.

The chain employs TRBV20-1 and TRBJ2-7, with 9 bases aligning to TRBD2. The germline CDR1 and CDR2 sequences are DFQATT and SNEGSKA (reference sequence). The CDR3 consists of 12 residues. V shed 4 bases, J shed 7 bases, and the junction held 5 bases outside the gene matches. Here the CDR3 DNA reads TGCAGTGCTAAAGCGGGGGGCTGGGAGCAGTACTTC. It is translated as CSAKAGGWEQYF.

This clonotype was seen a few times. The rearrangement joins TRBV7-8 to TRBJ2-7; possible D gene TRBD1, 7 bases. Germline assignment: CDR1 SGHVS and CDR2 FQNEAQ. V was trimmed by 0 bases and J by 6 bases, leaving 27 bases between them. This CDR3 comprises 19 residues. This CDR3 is CASSLASTGTGLRVGEQYF. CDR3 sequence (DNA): TGTGCCAGCAGCTTAGCATCGACAGGGACTGGGTTGCGGGTTGGCGAGCAGTACTTC.

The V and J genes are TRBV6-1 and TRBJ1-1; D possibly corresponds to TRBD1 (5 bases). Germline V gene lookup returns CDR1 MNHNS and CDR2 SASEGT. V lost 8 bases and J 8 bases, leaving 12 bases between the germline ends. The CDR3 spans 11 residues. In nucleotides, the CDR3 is TGTGCCAGCGGGTCCTGGGGGGAAGCTTTCTTT. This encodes CASGSWGEAFF.

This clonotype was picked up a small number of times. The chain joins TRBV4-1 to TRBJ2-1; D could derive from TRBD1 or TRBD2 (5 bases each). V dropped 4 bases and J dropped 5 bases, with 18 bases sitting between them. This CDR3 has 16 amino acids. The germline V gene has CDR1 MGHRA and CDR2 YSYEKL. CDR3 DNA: TGCGCCAGCAGCCCACGGGGCGAATACCCGCACAATGAGCAGTTCTTC. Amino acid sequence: CASSPRGEYPHNEQFF.

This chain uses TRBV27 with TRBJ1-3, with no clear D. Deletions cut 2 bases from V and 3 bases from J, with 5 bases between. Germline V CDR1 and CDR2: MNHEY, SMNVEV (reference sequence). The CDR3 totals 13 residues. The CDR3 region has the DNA TGTGCCAGCAGTTTAAGAGATGGAAACACCATATATTTT. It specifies CASSLRDGNTIYF.

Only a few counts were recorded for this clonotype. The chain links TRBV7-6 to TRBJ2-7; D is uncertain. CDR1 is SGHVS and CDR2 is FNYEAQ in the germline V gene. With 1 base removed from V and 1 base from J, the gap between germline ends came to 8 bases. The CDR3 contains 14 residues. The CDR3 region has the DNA TGTGCCAGCAGCTTAGGGGGTCCGTCCTACGAGCAGTACTTC. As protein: CASSLGGPSYEQYF.